One T cell receptor (beta chain) is described in this entry. Its antigen is not identified. The V gene lost 4 bases and the J gene lost 4 bases, with 16 bases spanning the gap. The CDR3 contains 15 residues. Germline CDR1 reads SGHDN; CDR2 reads FVKESK. TCRdb re-analysed the RT-PCR reads in MiXCR, keeping a single row per CDR3 protein. The repertoire holds around 850,000 distinct CDR3 sequences, with approximately 18% as singletons. This entry is derived from a study of response to subunit inactivated influenza vaccine. Study observations and caveats: Seasonal influenza vaccination, on each occasion, was suggested by the authors to recruit few new T cells.

The rearrangement uses TRBV14 and TRBJ1-1, with D perhaps matching TRBD1 (6 bases). The sample consisted of PBMCs from blood, taken 4 to 6 days after vaccination. The receptor's source is a man aged 45 to 65 who received an inactivated influenza vaccine. CDR3 sequence: CASSPYGGRITEAFF. The CDR3 coding sequence is TGTGCCAGCAGCCCCTACGGGGGGCGGATCACTGAAGCTTTCTTT. Full variable domain (rest looked up from reference TRBV14 and TRBJ1-1): EAGVTQFPSHSVIEKGQTVTLRCDPISGHDNLYWYRRVMGKEIKFLLHFVKESKQDESGMPNNRFLAERTGGTYSTLKVQPAELEDSGVYFCASSPYGGRITEAFFGQGTRLTVV.